The 20 T cell receptor beta chains given below trace back to one sample, sequenced in a study of siplizumab effects on memory and regulatory T cells (dated by TCRdb to the late 2010s). The receptor library was made with the immunoSEQ multiplex PCR assay. This immuneACCESS table, as held by TCRdb, lists in-frame sequences with V and J called but not all clones. Of the missing ones, under half trace to an unresolved V gene in checked studies; the others have no known cause. The table for this sample lists 95,000 to 100,000 clones; 92% of them were counted only once. The ten largest clones add up to 12% of the sample. Source material: non-Treg CD4+ T cells sorted from blood. Sample cell subset or site, as interpreted from the label and publication: FACS-sorted unstimulated CD4+ non-regulatory T cells. The origin of the receptors is a human donor in good health.

This clone has just one count. The chain uses TRBV28 and TRBJ2-3, with TRBD2 identical over 7 bases. This CDR3 has 16 residues. Germline CDR1 MDHEN, CDR2 SYDVKM. V gave up 5 bases and J gave up 0 bases; unmatched junction bases: 8. The CDR3 sequence: CASSPASGPSTDTQYF. CDR3 in DNA: TGTGCCAGCAGTCCAGCTAGCGGACCTAGCACAGATACGCAGTATTTT. The full variable domain, completed using reference TRBV28 and TRBJ2-3, is DVKVTQSSRYLVKRTGEKVFLECVQDMDHENMFWYRQDPGLGLRLIYFSYDVKMKEKGDIPEGYSVSREKKERFSLILESASTNQTSMYLCASSPASGPSTDTQYFGPGTRLTVL.

The genes are TRBV27 and TRBJ2-7; D might be TRBD2 (6 bases). Germline V gene data show CDR1 as MNHEY and CDR2 as SMNVEV (reference sequence). This CDR3 is built from 14 residues. Trimming removed 5 bases at V and 5 bases at J, with 16 bases between. The CDR3 protein is CASSTPKSGDEQYF. The CDR3 DNA reads TGTGCCAGCAGTACTCCGAAATCGGGGGACGAGCAGTACTTC.

This chain uses TRBV29-1 with TRBJ2-7, with TRBD2 matching 8 bases. CDR1 SQVTM and CDR2 ANQGSEA come from the germline V gene. The CDR3 is made up of 14 amino acids. The trim removed 5 bases at V and 1 base at J, leaving 7 bases unmatched. The CDR3: CSVREGGGSYEQYF. DNA for the CDR3: TGCAGCGTTCGGGAGGGCGGGGGTTCCTACGAGCAGTACTTC.

This clone was recorded once. The J gene is TRBJ1-2, the V gene TRBV5-1, with no clear D. Germline CDR1 SGHRS, CDR2 YFSETQ. Trimming cost V 2 bases and J 5 bases, with 13 bases left between them. The CDR3 sequence is 14 residues long. As DNA, the CDR3 is TGCGCCAGCAGCTTAGGGCCCACAGCGTATGGCTACACCTTC. It codes for CASSLGPTAYGYTF. Combining the CDR3 with reference TRBV5-1 and TRBJ1-2 gives the whole variable domain KAGVTQTPRYLIKTRGQQVTLSCSPISGHRSVSWYQQTPGQGLQFLFEYFSETQRNKGNFPGRFSGRQFSNSRSEMNVSTLELGDSALYLCASSLGPTAYGYTFGSGTRLTVV.

V is TRBV28 and J is TRBJ2-5; D is possibly TRBD1 or TRBD2 (5 bases each). Looked up from germline, CDR1 is MDHEN and CDR2 is SYDVKM. Trimming left V 6 bases short and J 3 bases short, with 20 bases between. CDR3 length: 16 amino acids. The DNA of the CDR3 is TGTGCCAGCAGACCGGTAGGGGAGACAGCAGAAGAGACCCAGTACTTC. Translated, it gives CASRPVGETAEETQYF.

The chain combines TRBV7-2 with TRBJ1-5; unclear D gene. V was trimmed by 3 bases and J by 6 bases, leaving 9 bases between them. There are 13 residues in the CDR3. Germline V gene sequence: CDR1 SGHTA, CDR2 FQGNSA. The chain's CDR3 is CASSFGNGQPQHF. Written as DNA, the CDR3 is TGTGCCAGCAGCTTCGGGAATGGTCAGCCCCAGCATTTT.

The chain recombines TRBV5-1 with TRBJ1-5, with TRBD1 matching over 9 bases. J was trimmed by 8 bases and V by 0 bases; bases with no gene match: 6. CDR3 length equals 15 residues. Germline V gives CDR1 SGHRS, CDR2 YFSETQ. CDR3 DNA sequence: TGCGCCAGCAGCTTGGCGGGGACAGGGTTAGAGCCCCAGCATTTT. This translates into CASSLAGTGLEPQHF. Drawing the rest from reference TRBV5-1 and TRBJ1-5, the complete variable domain is KAGVTQTPRYLIKTRGQQVTLSCSPISGHRSVSWYQQTPGQGLQFLFEYFSETQRNKGNFPGRFSGRQFSNSRSEMNVSTLELGDSALYLCASSLAGTGLEPQHFGDGTRLSIL.

The chain uses TRBV7-9 and TRBJ2-1, with TRBD2 identical over 9 bases. V was clipped by 5 bases and J by 2 bases; unmatched bases: 4. Germline values: CDR1 SEHNR, CDR2 FQNEAQ (reference sequence). CDR3 length: 15 amino acids. This CDR3 is CASSLLAGPYNEQFF. In DNA, the CDR3 is TGTGCCAGCAGCCTCCTAGCGGGACCCTACAATGAGCAGTTCTTC.

The CDR3 reads CASSQGTSGGTRHTGELFF. CDR3 sequence (DNA): TGTGCCAGCAGCCAAGGGACTAGCGGGGGTACCCGCCACACCGGGGAGCTGTTTTTT. The chain carries TRBV4-2 and TRBJ2-2, with 13 bases aligning to TRBD2. V shed 1 base and J 3 bases; nucleotides not matched to a gene: 8. The CDR3 length is 19 residues. Looked up from germline, CDR1 is LGHNA and CDR2 is YNFKEQ.

The chain's CDR3 is CASSPLISSGNTIYF. In DNA form, the CDR3 reads TGTGCCAGCAGCCCCCTAATCTCCTCTGGAAACACCATATATTTT. The genes are TRBV6-6 and TRBJ1-3, with D unresolved. This CDR3 is 15 amino acids long. V gave up 6 bases and J gave up 0 bases, with 12 bases separating them. CDR1 is MNHNY and CDR2 is SVGAGI in the germline V gene (reference sequence).

The chain joins TRBV6-5 to TRBJ1-2; TRBD1 aligns across 7 bases. Germline V CDR1 and CDR2: MNHEY, SVGAGI. V trimming: 0 bases; J trimming: 2 bases; junction bases outside the gene matches: 6. The CDR3 covers 16 residues. The CDR3 sequence is CASSYSRTGGNYGYTF. In DNA form, the CDR3 reads TGTGCCAGCAGTTACTCTCGGACAGGCGGAAACTATGGCTACACCTTC.

The chain links TRBV7-3 to TRBJ2-3, with 10 nucleotides matching TRBD2. The junction had 5 bases not matched to a gene; V was cut back by 5 bases and J by 0 bases. This CDR3 is 16 amino acids long. Germline-derived CDR1 and CDR2 are SGHTA and FQGTGA. The CDR3 is CASSNGLAESTDTQYF. Here the CDR3 DNA reads TGTGCCAGCAGCAACGGACTAGCGGAAAGCACAGATACGCAGTATTTT. Variable domain in full (rest from reference TRBV7-3 and TRBJ2-3): GAGVSQTPSNKVTEKGKYVELRCDPISGHTALYWYRQSLGQGPEFLIYFQGTGAADDSGLPNDRFFAVRPEGSVSTLKIQRTERGDSAVYLCASSNGLAESTDTQYFGPGTRLTVL.

The V gene is TRBV28, the J gene TRBJ2-1; 14 positions match TRBD2. Trimming took 7 bases from V and 7 from J; bases not matched to a gene: 9. Germline-derived CDR1 and CDR2 are MDHEN and SYDVKM. The CDR3 extends over 16 amino acids. The CDR3 reads CASILTGTSGRNEQFF. DNA of the CDR3: TGTGCCAGCATCTTAACGGGGACTAGCGGGAGAAATGAGCAGTTCTTC.

This clone was seen a single time. J is TRBJ2-4 and V is TRBV9; tentatively, D is TRBD1 (6 bases). The CDR3 has 13 residues. V lost 3 bases and J lost 13, with 17 bases in between. Per the germline V gene, CDR1 is SGDLS and CDR2 is YYNGEE. The CDR3 sequence: CASSGYRDTSQYF. DNA for the CDR3: TGTGCCAGCAGCGGATATCGGGACACAAGCCAGTACTTC.

The chain couples TRBV29-1 to TRBJ1-1; D remains ambiguous. The CDR3 runs to 11 residues. Trimming left V 6 bases short and J 6 bases short, with 11 bases between. Per the germline V gene, CDR1 is SQVTM and CDR2 is ANQGSEA. The CDR3 sequence is CSVGRLAEAFF. The CDR3 region has the DNA TGCAGCGTGGGCCGGCTTGCTGAAGCTTTCTTT.

V is TRBV6-5 and J is TRBJ2-7, with D perhaps given as TRBD1 or TRBD2 (6 bases each). V shed 7 bases and J shed 3 bases, with 16 bases lying between them. This CDR3 is built from 14 residues. From germline, CDR1 is MNHEY and CDR2 SVGAGI. This CDR3 reads CASTEGGLNYEQYF. The CDR3 nucleotides are TGTGCCAGCACCGAGGGGGGCTTGAACTACGAGCAGTACTTC.

V is TRBV6-6 and J is TRBJ1-3; 8 bases match TRBD1. V was clipped by 6 bases and J by 5 bases; unmatched bases: 9. Per the germline V gene, CDR1 is MNHNY and CDR2 is SVGAGI (reference sequence). The length of the CDR3 is 15 residues. The CDR3 nucleotides read TGTGCCAGCAGAAGTCAGGGGGCAGATAGAAACACCATATATTTT. Residues: CASRSQGADRNTIYF.

This clone was recorded only once. Its ends do not fully match the called genes, so a read error is possible. The chain recombines TRBV10-3 with TRBJ1-1, with D possibly TRBD1 on 6 matching bases. CDR3 length equals 16 residues. Germline loops: CDR1 ENHRY, CDR2 SYGVKD. CDR3 sequence: CATSEGGRISNTEAFF. For the CDR3, the DNA is TGTGCCACCAGTGAGGGGGGGCGGATCTCGAACACTGAAGCTTTCTTT.

The chain uses TRBV27 and TRBJ2-7, with D tentatively TRBD1 (6 bases). Germline CDR1 is MNHEY and CDR2 is SMNVEV (reference sequence). Trimming pared 3 bases from V and 4 bases from J, leaving 19 bases between. The CDR3 is made up of 16 amino acids. Here the CDR3 reads CASSFFRLSGAYEQYF. The CDR3 coding sequence is TGTGCCAGCAGTTTCTTTCGACTCTCAGGGGCTTACGAGCAGTACTTC.

The chain combines TRBV12-5 with TRBJ2-7; either TRBD1 or TRBD2 may fit D (5 bases each). The V and J ends lost 6 bases and 5 bases respectively, with 11 bases between them. The CDR3 runs to 12 residues. Germline CDR1 reads LGHNT; CDR2 reads FRNRAP. CDR3 bases: TGTGCTAGTGGGGGCCGGGACGACGAGCAGTACTTC. It codes for CASGGRDDEQYF.